The clone carrying this T cell receptor (beta chain) has only one observation. Its target is not known. These data come from a study of OX40 agonist ivuxolimab in advanced cancers. Findings and caveats of the study: The study observed clonal expansion of CD4+ and CD8+ blood T cells by week 6 at 0.1 to 3.0 mg/kg. Those patients achieving a partial response at 0.1-3.0 mg/kg showed among the lowest clonal expansion.

TCRdb keeps only in-frame clones here, not all; method: immunoSEQ multiplex PCR. The sample lists about 31,000 clones, about 85% occurring once. The sampling schedule covered blood at baseline, cycle 4 day 1, and cycle 7 day 1. The origin of this receptor is an adult with an advanced solid tumor such as melanoma, head and neck, liver or kidney cancer. This material consisted of CD4+ or CD8+ T cells sorted from blood, taken in a trial of the OX40 agonist ivuxolimab.

DNA of the CDR3: TGTGCCAGCAGCTTATACGGGACTAGCGGGAGTAACACCGGGGAGCTGTTTTTT. The encoded protein is CASSLYGTSGSNTGELFF. This rearrangement joins TRBV11-3 to TRBJ2-2; 14 bases are shared with TRBD2. The germline V gene has CDR1 SGHNT and CDR2 YENEEA. Losses at the gene ends were 2 bases for V and 2 bases for J; bases not matched to a gene: 4. This CDR3 is 18 amino acids long.